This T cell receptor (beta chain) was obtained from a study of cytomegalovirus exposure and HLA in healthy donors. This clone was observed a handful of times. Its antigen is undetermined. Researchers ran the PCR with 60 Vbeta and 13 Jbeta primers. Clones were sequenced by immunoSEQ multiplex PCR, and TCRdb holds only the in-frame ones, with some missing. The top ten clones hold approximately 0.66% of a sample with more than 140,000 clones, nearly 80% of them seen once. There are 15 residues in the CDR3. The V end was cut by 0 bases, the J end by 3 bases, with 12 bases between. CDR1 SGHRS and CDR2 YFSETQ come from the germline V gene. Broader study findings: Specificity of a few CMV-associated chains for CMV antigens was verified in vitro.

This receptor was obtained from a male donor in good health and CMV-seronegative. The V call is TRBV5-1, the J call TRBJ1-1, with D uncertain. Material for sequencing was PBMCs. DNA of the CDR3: TGCGCCAGCAGCTTGGCCGAGAGGGAGGACACTGAAGCTTTCTTT. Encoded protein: CASSLAEREDTEAFF.